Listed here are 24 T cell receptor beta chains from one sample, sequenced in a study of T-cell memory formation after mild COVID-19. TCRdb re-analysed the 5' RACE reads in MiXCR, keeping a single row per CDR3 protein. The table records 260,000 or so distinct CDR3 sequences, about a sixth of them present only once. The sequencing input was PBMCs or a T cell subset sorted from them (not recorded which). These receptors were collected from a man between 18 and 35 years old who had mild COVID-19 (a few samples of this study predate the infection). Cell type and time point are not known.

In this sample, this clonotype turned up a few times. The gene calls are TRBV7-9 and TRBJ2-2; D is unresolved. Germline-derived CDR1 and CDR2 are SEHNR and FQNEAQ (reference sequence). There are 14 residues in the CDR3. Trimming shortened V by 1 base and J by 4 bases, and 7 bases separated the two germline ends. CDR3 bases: TGTGCCAGCAGCTTAGTGGGCACCACCGGGGAGCTGTTTTTT. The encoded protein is CASSLVGTTGELFF. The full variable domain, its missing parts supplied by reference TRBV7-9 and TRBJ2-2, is DTGVSQNPRHKITKRGQNVTFRCDPISEHNRLYWYRQTLGQGPEFLTYFQNEAQLEKSRLLSDRFSAERPKGSFSTLEIQRTEQGDSAMYLCASSLVGTTGELFFGEGSRLTVL.

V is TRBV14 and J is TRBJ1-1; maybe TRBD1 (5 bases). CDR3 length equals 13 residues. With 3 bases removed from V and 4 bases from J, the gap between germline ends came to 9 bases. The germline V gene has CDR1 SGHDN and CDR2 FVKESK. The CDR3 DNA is TGTGCCAGCAGCCAGTCCGGGGCCACTGAAGCTTTCTTT. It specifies CASSQSGATEAFF.

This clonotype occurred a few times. CDR3 in DNA: TGCGCCAGCAGCTTGACGGATTGGGGTACTGAAGCTTTCTTT. Its protein product is CASSLTDWGTEAFF. V usage is TRBV5-1 and J usage is TRBJ1-1; the D is unclear. V lost 1 base to trimming and J lost 5 bases, with 12 bases between them. Germline assignment: CDR1 SGHRS and CDR2 YFSETQ. This CDR3 spans 14 amino acids. The entire variable domain, with the rest obtained from reference TRBV5-1 and TRBJ1-1, is as follows: KAGVTQTPRYLIKTRGQQVTLSCSPISGHRSVSWYQQTPGQGLQFLFEYFSETQRNKGNFPGRFSGRQFSNSRSEMNVSTLELGDSALYLCASSLTDWGTEAFFGQGTRLTVV.

Here the CDR3 DNA reads TGCAGTGCTACGACTAGCGGGGGGCCAGACTCCTACAATGAGCAGTTCTTC. Translating it yields CSATTSGGPDSYNEQFF. The chain links TRBV20-1 to TRBJ2-1; TRBD2 matches 13 bases. V shed 4 bases, J shed 0 bases, and the junction held 6 bases outside the gene matches. This CDR3 is 17 amino acids long. The V gene's germline CDR1 is DFQATT and CDR2 SNEGSKA (reference sequence).

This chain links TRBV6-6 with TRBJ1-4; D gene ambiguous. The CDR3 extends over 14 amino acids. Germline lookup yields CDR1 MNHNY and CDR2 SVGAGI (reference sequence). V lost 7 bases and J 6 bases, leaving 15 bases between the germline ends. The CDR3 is CASTFGLNDEKLFF. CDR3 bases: TGTGCCAGCACCTTTGGGCTAAACGATGAAAAACTGTTTTTT.

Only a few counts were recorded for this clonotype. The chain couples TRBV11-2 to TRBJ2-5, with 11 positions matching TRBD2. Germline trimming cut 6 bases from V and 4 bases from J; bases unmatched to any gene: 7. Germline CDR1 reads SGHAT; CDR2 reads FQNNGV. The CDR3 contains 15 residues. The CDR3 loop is CASRHSGGAAETQYF. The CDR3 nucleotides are TGTGCCAGCAGACATAGCGGGGGGGCTGCAGAGACCCAGTACTTC.

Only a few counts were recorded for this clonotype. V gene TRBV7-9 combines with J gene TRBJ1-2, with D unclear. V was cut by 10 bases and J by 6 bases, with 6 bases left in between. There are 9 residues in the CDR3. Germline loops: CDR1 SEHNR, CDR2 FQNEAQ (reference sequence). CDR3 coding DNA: TGTGCCATAGACGATGGCTACACCTTC. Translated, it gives CAIDDGYTF.

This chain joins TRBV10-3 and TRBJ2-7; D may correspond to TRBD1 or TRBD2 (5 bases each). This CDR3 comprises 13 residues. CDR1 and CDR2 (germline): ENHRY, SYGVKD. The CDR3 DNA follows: TGTGGAACTGGGCCAGGGAGCTCCTACGAGCAGTACGTC. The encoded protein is CGTGPGSSYEQYV.

DNA for the CDR3: TGTGCCAGCAGTTACCGGAACAGGCCGAACACTGAAGCTTTCTTT. This sequence encodes CASSYRNRPNTEAFF. The chain carries TRBV6-5 and TRBJ1-1, with D possibly being TRBD1 (5 bases). The CDR3 is 15 amino acids. Trimming stripped 2 bases from V and 1 base from J, with 11 bases between. Germline V CDR1 and CDR2: MNHEY, SVGAGI.

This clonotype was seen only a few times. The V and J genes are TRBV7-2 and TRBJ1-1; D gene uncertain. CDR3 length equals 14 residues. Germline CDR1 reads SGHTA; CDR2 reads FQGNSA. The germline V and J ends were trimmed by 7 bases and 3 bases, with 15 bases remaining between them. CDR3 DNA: TGTGCCAGCACCCGAGGAGGGTGGGACACTGAAGCTTTCTTT. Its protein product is CASTRGGWDTEAFF.

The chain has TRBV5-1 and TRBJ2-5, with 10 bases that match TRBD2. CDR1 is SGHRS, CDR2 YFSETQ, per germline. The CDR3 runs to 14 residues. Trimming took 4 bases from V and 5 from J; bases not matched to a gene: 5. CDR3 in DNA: TGCGCCAGCAGCCCAGCGGGGGGGTTCGAGACCCAGTACTTC. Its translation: CASSPAGGFETQYF.

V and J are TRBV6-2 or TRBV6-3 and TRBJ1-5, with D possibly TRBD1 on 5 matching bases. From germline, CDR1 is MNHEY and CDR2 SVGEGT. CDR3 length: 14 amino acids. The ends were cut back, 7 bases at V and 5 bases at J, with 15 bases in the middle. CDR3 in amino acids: CASNDSPLYQPQHF. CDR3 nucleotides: TGTGCCAGCAACGACAGCCCCCTTTATCAGCCCCAGCATTTT.

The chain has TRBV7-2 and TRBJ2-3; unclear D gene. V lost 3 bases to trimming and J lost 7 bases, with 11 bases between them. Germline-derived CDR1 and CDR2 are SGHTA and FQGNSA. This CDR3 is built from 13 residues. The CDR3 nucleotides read TGTGCCAGCAGCTTGTATGCGGAAAATACGCAGTATTTT. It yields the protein CASSLYAENTQYF.

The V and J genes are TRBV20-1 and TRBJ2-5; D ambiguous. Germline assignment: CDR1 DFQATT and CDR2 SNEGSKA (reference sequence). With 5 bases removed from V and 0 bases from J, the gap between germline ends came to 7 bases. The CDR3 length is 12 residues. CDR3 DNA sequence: TGCAGTGCTCGACCGTACCAAGAGACCCAGTACTTC. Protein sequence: CSARPYQETQYF.

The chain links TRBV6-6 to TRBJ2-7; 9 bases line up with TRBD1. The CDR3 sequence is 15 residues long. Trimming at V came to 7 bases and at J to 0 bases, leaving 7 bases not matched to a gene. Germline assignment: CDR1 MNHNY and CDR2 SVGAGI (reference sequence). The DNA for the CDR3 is TGTGCCAGCACCGAGACAGGGGGAAACTCCTACGAGCAGTACGTC. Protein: CASTETGGNSYEQYV.

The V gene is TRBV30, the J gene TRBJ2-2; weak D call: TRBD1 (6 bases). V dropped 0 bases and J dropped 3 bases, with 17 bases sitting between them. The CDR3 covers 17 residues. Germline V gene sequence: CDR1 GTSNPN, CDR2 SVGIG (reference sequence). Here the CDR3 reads CAWSVPPGRGHTGELFF. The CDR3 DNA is TGTGCCTGGAGTGTGCCCCCGGGCAGGGGACACACCGGGGAGCTGTTTTTT.

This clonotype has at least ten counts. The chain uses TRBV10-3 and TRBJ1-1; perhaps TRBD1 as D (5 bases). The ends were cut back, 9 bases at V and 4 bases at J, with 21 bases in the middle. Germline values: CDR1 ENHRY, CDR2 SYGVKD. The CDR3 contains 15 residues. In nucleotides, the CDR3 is TGTGCCATAGGGACGGCCGCCCGGCGGGGCACTGAAGCTTTCTTT. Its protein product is CAIGTAARRGTEAFF.

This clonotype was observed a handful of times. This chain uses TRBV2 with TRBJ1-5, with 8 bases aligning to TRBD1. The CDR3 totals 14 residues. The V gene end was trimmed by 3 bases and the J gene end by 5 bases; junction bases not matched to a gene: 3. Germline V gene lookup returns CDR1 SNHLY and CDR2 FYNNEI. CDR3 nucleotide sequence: TGTGCCAGCAGTGATGGACAGGGACATCAGCCCCAGCATTTT. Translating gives CASSDGQGHQPQHF.

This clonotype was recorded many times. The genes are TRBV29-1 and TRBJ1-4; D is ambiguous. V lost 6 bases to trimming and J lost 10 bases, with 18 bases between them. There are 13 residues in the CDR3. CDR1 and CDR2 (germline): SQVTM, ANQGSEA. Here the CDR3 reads CSVIAEGNPKLFF. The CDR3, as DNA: TGCAGCGTCATAGCCGAAGGGAATCCAAAACTGTTTTTT.

The CDR3 nucleotides read TGCAGTGCTAGAGGGCTGTCCGAGCAGTACGTC. Amino acid sequence: CSARGLSEQYV. V usage is TRBV20-1 and J usage is TRBJ2-7; D gene ambiguous. The CDR3 length is 11 residues. V was pared by 1 base and J by 6 bases, with 7 bases between. The germline gives CDR1 DFQATT, CDR2 SNEGSKA (reference sequence).

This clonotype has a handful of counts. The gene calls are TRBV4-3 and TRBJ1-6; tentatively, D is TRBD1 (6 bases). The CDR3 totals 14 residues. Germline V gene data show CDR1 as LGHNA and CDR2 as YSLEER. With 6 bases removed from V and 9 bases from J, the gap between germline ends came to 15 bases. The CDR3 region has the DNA TGCGCCAGCAGTTTACAGGGAGGTGGTTCACCCCTCCACTTT. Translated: CASSLQGGGSPLHF.

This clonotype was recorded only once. The CDR3 reads CASSYSRDRDWSGANVLTF. The CDR3 DNA reads TGTGCCAGCAGTTACTCCCGGGACAGGGATTGGAGTGGGGCCAACGTCCTGACTTTC. The gene calls are TRBV6-2 or TRBV6-3 and TRBJ2-6; TRBD1 matches at 9 bases. The germline gives CDR1 MNHEY, CDR2 SVGEGT. CDR3 length: 19 residues. V lost 0 bases, J lost 3 bases, and 9 bases stayed unmatched.

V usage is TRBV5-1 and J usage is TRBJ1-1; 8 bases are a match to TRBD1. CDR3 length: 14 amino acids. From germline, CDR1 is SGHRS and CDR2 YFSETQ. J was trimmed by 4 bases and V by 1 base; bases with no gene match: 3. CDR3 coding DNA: TGCGCCAGCAGCTTGACAGGGGGGAGCACTGAAGCTTTCTTT. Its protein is CASSLTGGSTEAFF.

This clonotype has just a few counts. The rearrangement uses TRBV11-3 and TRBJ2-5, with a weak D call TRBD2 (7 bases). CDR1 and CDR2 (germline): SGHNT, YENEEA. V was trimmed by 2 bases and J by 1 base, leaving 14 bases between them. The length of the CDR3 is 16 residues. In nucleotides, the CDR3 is TGTGCCAGCAGCTTAAAAGGCGGGGGCCTCCAAGAGACCCAGTACTTC. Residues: CASSLKGGGLQETQYF.